Listed here are 19 T cell receptor beta chains from one sample, sequenced in a study of blood T cell repertoires in COVID-19. Data came from immunoSEQ multiplex PCR; TCRdb stores just in-frame clones and leaves some out. The sample lists approximately 52,000 clones; roughly 87% were seen once. The sequenced sample was peripheral blood. All receptors derive from a human donor with active COVID-19. The donor label of this sample is uncertain.

The V call is TRBV12-3 or TRBV12-4, the J call TRBJ2-3, with D unresolved. Trimming removed 5 bases at V and 5 bases at J, with 11 bases between. This CDR3 spans 13 amino acids. CDR3 residues: CASSEVGRDTQYF. The CDR3 nucleotides read TGTGCCAGCAGTGAGGTAGGCCGAGATACGCAGTATTTT.

V usage is TRBV27 and J usage is TRBJ1-2; 7 bases fit TRBD1. J gave up 4 bases and V 4 bases, and 6 bases lay outside the gene matches. Looked up from germline, CDR1 is MNHEY and CDR2 is SMNVEV (reference sequence). The CDR3 covers 14 residues. The DNA of the CDR3 is TGTGCCAGCAGTTCCGCGGGACAGACCTATGGCTACACCTTC. Translation: CASSSAGQTYGYTF.

The chain employs TRBV12-3 or TRBV12-4 and TRBJ2-7, with 7 bases matching TRBD1. The CDR3 covers 13 residues. The junction had 7 bases not matched to a gene; V was cut back by 6 bases and J by 5 bases. The CDR3, as DNA: TGTGCCAGCAGGCGACAGGGTAGGAACGAGCAGTACTTC. Translation gives CASRRQGRNEQYF.

The chain is built from TRBV9 and TRBJ1-3; TRBD1 agrees at 8 bases. From germline, CDR1 is SGDLS and CDR2 YYNGEE. Trimming removed 5 bases from V and 8 bases from J; junction bases left unmatched: 12. CDR3 length: 15 amino acids. CDR3: CASSRRQGNTDTIYF. CDR3 bases: TGTGCCAGCAGTAGACGACAGGGGAATACGGACACCATATATTTT.

The chain combines TRBV7-3 with TRBJ2-1; 9 bases map to TRBD2. V dropped 2 bases and J dropped 6; count of bases not matched to a gene: 8. The CDR3 totals 16 residues. Germline CDR1 SGHTA, CDR2 FQGTGA. CDR3 nucleotide sequence: TGTGCCAGCAGCTTATCACTGGGCGGGGGGGCCAATGAGCAGTTCTTC. This codes for CASSLSLGGGANEQFF.

The chain has TRBV12-3 or TRBV12-4 and TRBJ2-7, with D perhaps TRBD1 (5 bases). The V end lost 0 bases, the J end lost 4 bases, and 7 bases lay between the germline ends. The CDR3 runs 13 residues. CDR3 bases: TGTGCCAGCAGTTTAGCAGACAGTTACGAGCAGTACTTC. This gives the protein CASSLADSYEQYF.

The CDR3 DNA follows: TGCGCCAGCAGCTTCGACAGTGAAGCTTTCTTT. This codes for CASSFDSEAFF. This chain uses TRBV5-1 with TRBJ1-1; a weak D match, TRBD1 (5 bases). The ends were cut back, 2 bases at V and 7 bases at J, with 6 bases in the middle. The CDR3 is 11 residues long. CDR1 and CDR2 from the germline V gene are SGHRS and YFSETQ.

The chain uses TRBV5-6 and TRBJ2-2; 7 bases align to TRBD1. V was clipped by 1 base and J by 4 bases; unmatched bases: 7. This CDR3 spans 16 amino acids. Germline CDR1 is SGHDT and CDR2 is YYEEEE. The CDR3 sequence is CASSLISPGGTGELFF. The CDR3 coding sequence is TGTGCCAGCAGCTTGATTAGTCCAGGGGGCACCGGGGAGCTGTTTTTT.

The chain couples TRBV27 to TRBJ2-3, with D possibly being TRBD1 (5 bases). This CDR3 region has 15 residues. Per the germline V gene, CDR1 is MNHEY and CDR2 is SMNVEV (reference sequence). The V end lost 0 bases, the J end lost 2 bases, and 9 bases lay between the germline ends. The CDR3 region has the DNA TGTGCCAGCAGTTTATCTAGACAGCCCACAGATACGCAGTATTTT. Residues: CASSLSRQPTDTQYF.

Concerning this clone itself: One end of the junction varies from germline; a read error may be responsible. The J gene is TRBJ2-2, the V gene TRBV11-2, with 13 bases identical to TRBD2. The CDR3 extends over 17 amino acids. Germline V gene lookup returns CDR1 SGHAT and CDR2 FQNNGV. The CDR3 loop is CASSLDRLAGGTGELFF. In nucleotides, the CDR3 is TGTGCCAGCAGCCTAGACCGACTAGCGGGGGGTACCGGGGAGCTGTTTTTT.

The chain recombines TRBV11-2 with TRBJ1-2; TRBD1 is a possible D gene (5 bases). Germline V CDR1 and CDR2: SGHAT, FQNNGV. V lost 1 base and J 6 bases, leaving 12 bases between the germline ends. This CDR3 has 14 amino acids. This CDR3 is CASSLVWQGDGYTF. CDR3 DNA sequence: TGTGCCAGCAGCTTAGTTTGGCAGGGCGATGGCTACACCTTC.

This chain links TRBV5-4 with TRBJ2-2; TRBD1 aligns across 7 bases. The CDR3 length is 15 residues. Germline V gene sequence: CDR1 SGHNT, CDR2 YYREEE (reference sequence). V lost 0 bases to trimming and J lost 1 base; unmatched junction nucleotides: 0. In nucleotides, the CDR3 is TGTGCCAGCAGCTTGGGACAGGGGAACACCGGGGAGCTGTTTTTT. It specifies CASSLGQGNTGELFF.

The chain links TRBV5-1 to TRBJ2-1; D is unclear. This CDR3 has 12 residues. From germline, CDR1 is SGHRS and CDR2 YFSETQ. Trimming left V 3 bases short and J 8 bases short, with 9 bases between. This CDR3 is CASSSYQDEQFF. Here the CDR3 DNA reads TGCGCCAGCAGCTCGTATCAGGATGAGCAGTTCTTC.

The CDR3 DNA sequence: TGTGCCAGCAGCCAGCCGGGACAGGGGGGCTACGAGCAGTACTTC. This encodes CASSQPGQGGYEQYF. This sequence joins TRBV4-2 and TRBJ2-7; 11 bases are shared with TRBD1. V lost 3 bases, J lost 3 bases, and 4 bases stayed unmatched. The CDR3 extends over 15 amino acids. Germline CDR1 and CDR2: LGHNA and YNFKEQ.

The CDR3 loop is CATPWTGGTDTQYF. DNA for the CDR3: TGTGCCACCCCCTGGACAGGGGGCACAGATACGCAGTATTTT. V usage is TRBV24-1 and J usage is TRBJ2-3; TRBD1 agrees at 9 bases. This CDR3 comprises 14 residues. Looked up from germline, CDR1 is KGHDR and CDR2 is SFDVKD. Unmatched junction bases numbered 4, after V lost 9 bases and J lost 1 base.

The CDR3 is CASSQQGHNQPQHF. CDR3 nucleotides: TGTGCCAGCAGCCAACAGGGACACAATCAGCCCCAGCATTTT. The chain employs TRBV4-2 and TRBJ1-5; D possibly corresponds to TRBD1 (6 bases). Trimming left V 2 bases short and J 3 bases short, with 8 bases between. The CDR3 totals 14 residues. Germline V lookup: CDR1 LGHNA, CDR2 YNFKEQ.

This chain uses TRBV27 with TRBJ1-5, with no clear D. The CDR3 length is 15 residues. The V and J ends lost 6 bases and 5 bases respectively, with 17 bases between them. Germline V gene lookup returns CDR1 MNHEY and CDR2 SMNVEV (reference sequence). The CDR3: CASRYTFRGHQPQHF. The CDR3 coding sequence is TGTGCCAGCAGATACACGTTCCGAGGGCATCAGCCCCAGCATTTT.

This clone has a single count. The genes are TRBV2 and TRBJ2-3; 9 bases map to TRBD2. The junction had 12 bases not matched to a gene; V was cut back by 8 bases and J by 3 bases. In germline, CDR1 is SNHLY, CDR2 FYNNEI. The CDR3 has 16 amino acids. CDR3 DNA sequence: TGTGCCAGCGGTGCGGGGGGGATGCTCGGGACAGATACGCAGTATTTT. Translated: CASGAGGMLGTDTQYF.

V usage is TRBV7-8 and J usage is TRBJ2-1, with a possible D match to TRBD2 (5 bases). The CDR3 has 16 residues. Looked up from germline, CDR1 is SGHVS and CDR2 is FQNEAQ. The V and J ends lost 5 bases and 5 bases respectively, with 19 bases between them. CDR3 DNA sequence: TGTGCCAGCAGCCCTCCCTCCGGGGTGATAAACAATGAGCAGTTCTTC. It encodes CASSPPSGVINNEQFF. The full variable domain, with the rest looked up from reference TRBV7-8 and TRBJ2-1, is GAGVSQSPRYKVAKRGQDVALRCDPISGHVSLFWYQQALGQGPEFLTYFQNEAQLDKSGLPSDRFFAERPEGSVSTLKIQRTQQEDSAVYLCASSPPSGVINNEQFFGPGTRLTVL.